The next 17 T cell receptor beta chains were all read from a single sample in a study of long-term antiretroviral therapy in people with HIV. Survey level was the resolution at which the v3.0 immunoSEQ assay ran. Assay: immunoSEQ multiplex PCR; the TCRdb copy retains only in-frame clones and omits some. Of more than 15,000 clones detected, roughly 70% appear once; the ten largest clones hold roughly a tenth. Sample: unsorted PBMCs, taken 0.5 years before starting antiretroviral therapy. The source is a man in his late teens or twenties with HIV.

The J gene is TRBJ1-1, the V gene TRBV4-1; no clear D gene. The V gene's germline CDR1 is MGHRA and CDR2 YSYEKL. With 2 bases removed from V and 1 base from J, the gap between germline ends came to 11 bases. The CDR3 sequence is 15 residues long. CDR3 bases: TGCGCCAGCAGCCAAATAAACGTGGGGAACACTGAAGCTTTCTTT. Translating gives CASSQINVGNTEAFF.

This chain links TRBV29-1 with TRBJ2-7; no clear D. The CDR3 loop spans 13 amino acids. CDR1 is SQVTM and CDR2 is ANQGSEA in the germline V gene. Trimming took off 4 bases at V and 0 bases at J, with 10 bases between the two ends. CDR3 in amino acids: CSVGVGGSYEQYF. DNA of the CDR3: TGCAGCGTTGGAGTGGGTGGCTCCTACGAGCAGTACTTC.

V and J are TRBV4-2 and TRBJ2-7; either TRBD1 or TRBD2 may fit D (5 bases each). The CDR3 length is 18 residues. Between the trimmed V and J ends, which lost 1 base and 3 bases, there was a span of 22 bases. Germline V CDR1 and CDR2: LGHNA, YNFKEQ. This CDR3 reads CASSQASGTAATFYEQYF. CDR3 in DNA: TGTGCCAGCAGCCAAGCCTCCGGGACCGCGGCTACGTTCTACGAGCAGTACTTC.

This clone was counted a few times. The chain recombines TRBV11-2 with TRBJ1-1; TRBD1 agrees at 9 bases. Unmatched junction bases numbered 3, after V lost 6 bases and J lost 1 base. The CDR3 runs 14 residues. Germline loops: CDR1 SGHAT, CDR2 FQNNGV. CDR3 sequence reads: CASRGQGGNTEAFF. CDR3 DNA sequence: TGTGCCAGCAGGGGACAGGGCGGGAACACTGAAGCTTTCTTT.

The V gene is TRBV4-1, the J gene TRBJ2-3, with 12 bases matching TRBD2. J gave up 3 bases and V 6 bases, and 7 bases lay outside the gene matches. This CDR3 is 16 amino acids long. Germline V gene lookup returns CDR1 MGHRA and CDR2 YSYEKL. The CDR3 here is CASSRLTSGGTDTQYF. In DNA, the CDR3 is TGCGCCAGCAGTCGATTGACTAGCGGGGGAACAGATACGCAGTATTTT.

The chain couples TRBV4-1 to TRBJ1-1; D not certain. This CDR3 is built from 13 residues. The ends were cut back, 5 bases at V and 1 base at J, with 8 bases in the middle. CDR1 and CDR2 (germline): MGHRA, YSYEKL. In DNA form, the CDR3 reads TGCGCCAGCAGCTCCCGACCGAACACTGAAGCTTTCTTT. Its translation: CASSSRPNTEAFF.

This clone is large (0.1 to 1%). CDR3 bases: TGCGCCAGCAGTGACAACTACGAGCAGTACTTC. Its translation is CASSDNYEQYF. This chain uses TRBV10-2 with TRBJ2-7; no clear D. Per the germline V gene, CDR1 is WSHSY and CDR2 is SAAADI. Between the trimmed V and J ends, which lost 3 bases and 3 bases, there was a span of 3 bases. The CDR3 has 11 residues.

The chain combines TRBV11-2 with TRBJ2-7, with 8 bases that match TRBD2. The V segment lost 0 bases and the J segment 5 bases; nucleotides outside the gene matches: 18. The CDR3 is 19 residues long. Per germline, CDR1 SGHAT and CDR2 FQNNGV. The CDR3 DNA sequence: TGTGCCAGCAGCTTAGAGGGAGGGACGGGAGGGCCCAGAGGCGACGAGCAGTACTTC. It yields the protein CASSLEGGTGGPRGDEQYF. Based on the CDR3 plus reference TRBV11-2 and TRBJ2-7, the full variable domain is EAGVAQSPRYKIIEKRQSVAFWCNPISGHATLYWYQQILGQGPKLLIQFQNNGVVDDSQLPKDRFSAERLKGVDSTLKIQPAKLEDSAVYLCASSLEGGTGGPRGDEQYFGPGTRLTVT.

This clone was detected a few times. J is TRBJ2-1 and V is TRBV19, with 10 bases that match TRBD2. Trimming took 5 bases from V and 6 from J; bases not matched to a gene: 4. The CDR3 covers 14 residues. Germline lookup yields CDR1 LNHDA and CDR2 SQIVND (reference sequence). Written as DNA, the CDR3 is TGTGCCAGTAGTCTAGCGGGAGCTTTCAATGAGCAGTTCTTC. This translates into CASSLAGAFNEQFF.

The chain combines TRBV7-9 with TRBJ2-2, with a tentative D call TRBD1 (6 bases). V dropped 3 bases and J dropped 7 bases, with 15 bases sitting between them. The CDR3 is 15 amino acids. Germline CDR1 reads SEHNR; CDR2 reads FQNEAQ (reference sequence). The CDR3 DNA reads as TGTGCCAGCAGCTTCCCTCCAGGGGTTGGCGGGGAGCTGTTTTTT. Encoded protein: CASSFPPGVGGELFF.

V is TRBV6-1 and J is TRBJ1-1; D is unclear. V lost 0 bases, J lost 1 base, and 6 bases lay in between. The CDR3 runs to 14 residues. From germline, CDR1 is MNHNS and CDR2 SASEGT. The CDR3 bases are TGTGCCAGCAGTGAAGCTTGGGAGAACACTGAAGCTTTCTTT. Protein product: CASSEAWENTEAFF.

The chain links TRBV5-1 to TRBJ2-2; D could derive from TRBD1 or TRBD2 (5 bases each). The CDR3 consists of 15 residues. The germline V gene encodes CDR1 SGHRS and CDR2 YFSETQ. Trimming left V 4 bases short and J 6 bases short, with 16 bases between. The CDR3 is CASSTLTDGAGELFF. The CDR3 DNA is TGCGCCAGCAGCACACTGACAGACGGGGCCGGGGAGCTGTTTTTT.

The CDR3 is CASSGRDRARSNYGYTF. CDR3 DNA: TGTGCCAGCAGCGGCCGGGACAGGGCTCGCTCTAACTATGGCTACACCTTC. The gene calls are TRBV9 and TRBJ1-2; 9 bases match TRBD1. Per the germline V gene, CDR1 is SGDLS and CDR2 is YYNGEE. This CDR3 is built from 17 residues. Unmatched junction bases numbered 9, after V lost 3 bases and J lost 0 bases.

The rearrangement links TRBV5-6 to TRBJ2-1, with D unclear. Trimming took off 0 bases at V and 9 bases at J, with 7 bases between the two ends. This CDR3 contains 12 residues. In germline, CDR1 is SGHDT, CDR2 YYEEEE. The CDR3 here is CASSLDWSEQFF. The CDR3 coding sequence is TGTGCCAGCAGCTTGGATTGGAGTGAGCAGTTCTTC. Full variable domain (outside the CDR3, taken from reference TRBV5-6 and TRBJ2-1): DAGVTQSPTHLIKTRGQQVTLRCSPKSGHDTVSWYQQALGQGPQFIFQYYEEEERQRGNFPDRFSGHQFPNYSSELNVNALLLGDSALYLCASSLDWSEQFFGPGTRLTVL.

The chain recombines TRBV5-1 with TRBJ1-1; tentatively, D is TRBD1 (5 bases). The CDR3 is 16 residues long. Germline CDR1 is SGHRS and CDR2 is YFSETQ. V shed 3 bases and J shed 4 bases, with 19 bases lying between them. This CDR3 reads CASSWDARDGGTEAFF. The CDR3 bases are TGCGCCAGCAGCTGGGACGCCCGGGACGGGGGCACTGAAGCTTTCTTT.

The rearrangement links TRBV5-1 to TRBJ2-2; a possible D gene is TRBD1 (6 bases). V was clipped by 2 bases and J by 6 bases, with 17 bases between them. The V gene's germline CDR1 is SGHRS and CDR2 YFSETQ. This CDR3 has 16 amino acids. Here the CDR3 reads CASSFLGAGDAGELFF. The DNA for the CDR3 is TGCGCCAGCAGCTTTTTGGGGGCAGGGGATGCCGGGGAGCTGTTTTTT.

Remarks on this clone: The sample holds other DNA sequences that translate to the same CDR3. The chain has TRBV5-6 and TRBJ2-7; D is undetermined. The V gene's germline CDR1 is SGHDT and CDR2 YYEEEE. Between the trimmed V and J ends, which lost 3 bases and 0 bases, there was a span of 7 bases. The CDR3 totals 13 residues. CDR3 residues: CASSSKASYEQYF. The CDR3 DNA is TGTGCCAGCAGCTCGAAGGCCTCCTACGAGCAGTACTTC.